Listed here is a single T cell receptor (beta chain). Its specificity is not known. These data originate in a study of siplizumab effects on memory and regulatory T cells. Points from the study as a whole: Unstimulated subsets captured only a minor fraction of alloreactive clones.

Assay: immunoSEQ multiplex PCR; the TCRdb copy retains only in-frame clones and omits some. This repertoire shows tens of thousands of clones, 95% to 98% found once; its top ten account for about 0.1%. V lost 5 bases to trimming and J lost 7 bases; unmatched junction nucleotides: 11. From germline, CDR1 is SEHNR and CDR2 FQNEAQ (reference sequence). The CDR3 loop spans 16 amino acids. Researchers sequenced unstimulated naive, memory, effector memory and TEMRA subsets in three donor pairs. The receptor was derived from a human donor in good health. The chain links TRBV7-9 to TRBJ1-5; the match to TRBD1 covers 10 bases. What was sequenced was naive CD8+ T cells sorted from blood. The CDR3, as DNA: TGTGCCAGCAGCCATGAAGGGACAGGGGAAGGCCAGCCCCAGCATTTT. This sequence encodes CASSHEGTGEGQPQHF. Full variable domain (outside the CDR3, taken from reference TRBV7-9 and TRBJ1-5): DTGVSQNPRHKITKRGQNVTFRCDPISEHNRLYWYRQTLGQGPEFLTYFQNEAQLEKSRLLSDRFSAERPKGSFSTLEIQRTEQGDSAMYLCASSHEGTGEGQPQHFGDGTRLSIL.